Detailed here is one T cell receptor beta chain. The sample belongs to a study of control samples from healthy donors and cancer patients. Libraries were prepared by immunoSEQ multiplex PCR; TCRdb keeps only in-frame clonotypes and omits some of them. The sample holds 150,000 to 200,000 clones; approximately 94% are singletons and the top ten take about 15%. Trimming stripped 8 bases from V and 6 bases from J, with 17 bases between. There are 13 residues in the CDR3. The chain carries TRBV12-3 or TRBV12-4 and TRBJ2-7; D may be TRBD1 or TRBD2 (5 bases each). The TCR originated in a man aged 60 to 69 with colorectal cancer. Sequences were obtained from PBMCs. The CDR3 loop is CASSPSGPGEQYF. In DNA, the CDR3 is TGTGCCAGCTCCCCCTCGGGGCCCGGCGAGCAGTACTTC.